This T cell receptor beta chain stems from a study of T cells after yellow fever vaccination (dated 2019 in TCRdb). As for the study more broadly: The SMART-Seq v4 Ultra Low Input RNA kit was used to prepare libraries from fractions with low cell numbers. Bulk TCR alpha and beta repertoires were sequenced longitudinally to track T-cell clones before and after primary and booster YFV17D yellow fever vaccination. Two healthy male donors made up the cohort, one aged 18 to 29 years and the other aged 30 to 40 years. Blood samples were taken at several timepoints before and after primary and secondary immunization, and bulk PBMC replicates and cell subsets were isolated. Study-wide findings and limitations: A small share of clonotypes occurred in both CD4 and CD8 compartments, likely arising from convergent recombination. After the booster, most of the clones that had expanded following primary vaccination were detected again (just under 97% of CD4 and 80% to 90% of CD8), which suggests that memory was broadly maintained. Compared with the primary T-cell response, the secondary T-cell response was weaker but faster, peaking on day 5 rather than day 15. Because only a couple of donors were included in the study, the extent to which the findings can be generalized is limited. Because abundant contaminating clonotypes from the bulk population could be contained in FACS-sorted repertoires, computational filtering was required.

This clonotype was counted at least ten times. Its antigen specificity is not known. The sample holds no much larger clone one base away, and base qualities are not on file. Synthesis of TCR cDNA relied on 5'RACE template switching, a step that introduced a universal primer site along with unique molecular identifiers. cDNA synthesis was primed from both the TCR alpha and TCR beta constant segments. Library amplification involved two PCR steps, and the second step added sample barcodes and sequencing adapters. Libraries were sequenced on Illumina HiSeq 2500 (2x100 bp) or NovaSeq (2x150 bp). The source study handled its data this way. Reads were demultiplexed and collapsed into UMI consensus sequences with MIGEC, and V(D)J alignment was performed with MiXCR. Vaccine-responding clonotypes were identified with edgeR using replicate PBMC samples, with FDR below 0.01 and a log2 fold change above 5 up to day 15 being required. Bulk clonotypes were assigned CD4 or CD8 identity according to which sequenced CD4 or CD8 repertoire held them at higher abundance. TCRdb reprocessed the public reads (quality trimming at Q25 with fastp, clone calling with MiXCR) and kept in-frame beta chains. CDR3 protein sequences are deduplicated, and each keeps its most common genes and DNA. In this record, the V and J calls reflect TCRdb's handling and not the investigators' own analysis. This sample lists approximately 150,000 distinct CDR3 sequences; less than 9.5% were detected once. The leading ten clones occupy around 0.73% of the sample.

Taken from cysteine to phenylalanine, the CDR3 has 15 residues. The only DNA kept is the CDR3, 45 bases in frame from the first base. The germline V gene encodes CDR1 SGHRS and CDR2 YFSETQ. Ends trimmed: V by 5 bases, J by 4 bases; bases unmatched to a gene: 5. Explained via the paper, the treatment or condition label denotes: live attenuated yellow fever vaccine strain. PBMCs were isolated from peripheral blood using a standard Ficoll-Paque protocol. Dynabeads CD4 and CD8 positive selection kits were used to isolate the CD4 and CD8 T-cell fractions. TriZol was used to extract RNA from bulk PBMCs, from CD4 and CD8 fractions, and from dextramer-positive and dextramer-negative fractions.

Here the sequenced sample was CD4+ T cells sorted from PBMCs, taken 5 days after the yellow fever booster vaccination. This TCR came from a man aged 30 to 39 who received the YFV17D yellow fever vaccine. The chain is made from TRBV5-1 and TRBJ2-1; 11 of the junction bases match TRBD2. This receptor carries the CDR3 CASRQTSGEYNEQFF. Read as DNA, the sequence is TGCGCCAGCAGACAGACTAGCGGGGAGTACAATGAGCAGTTCTTC.